The entry that follows covers one TCR beta chain sequence. A second PCR of about 7 to 12 cycles used a sample-barcoded 5' primer and a J-beta primer mix. MiXCR, run by TCRdb on the 5' RACE reads, gives a single entry per CDR3 protein. The data show over 1.5 million distinct CDR3 sequences, around 48% seen once. V lost 8 bases and J 0 bases, leaving 11 bases between the germline ends. CDR3 length: 13 residues. The germline V gene encodes CDR1 ENHRY and CDR2 SYGVKD. This specimen comes from a study of blood T cells in healthy people across ages. Whole-study context: In model experiments, template switching was able to capture about one barcoded beta molecule for every two T cells that were present.

The rearrangement links TRBV10-3 to TRBJ2-7; weak D call: TRBD1 (6 bases). Sequencing was done on a sample of blood. This receptor was taken from a woman aged 40 to 50 in good health. CDR3 residues: CAIGVGGSYEQYF. The CDR3 bases are TGTGCCATCGGTGTAGGGGGCTCCTACGAGCAGTACTTC.